The entry that follows covers one TCR beta chain sequence. No antigen is known for it. Within the sample, other DNA sequences also encode this same CDR3. This specimen comes from a study of shared clonotypes between healthy human individuals. Study as a whole: Each donor's CD8 memory used one plate, CD8 naive two, each CD4 subset three. Study conclusions and caveats: Clonotypes which were not shared had lower generation probabilities than clonotypes that all four donors shared. Roughly 5% of naive CD4 clonotypes were shared across several donors.

The CDR3 runs 11 residues. The V gene lost 5 bases and the J gene lost 4 bases, with 2 bases spanning the gap. Germline CDR1 reads MNHNY; CDR2 reads SVGAGI (reference sequence). As handled by the study authors: Quality scores were absent from the junction-only immunoSEQ sequences, so filtering differed. The data were produced by immunoSEQ multiplex PCR, yet TCRdb's version contains in-frame clones alone and is incomplete. D and trimming come from the DNA, and the V and J calls and clone size come from that table. Of about 1.5 million clones listed, 95% to 99% are singletons. The chain combines TRBV6-6 with TRBJ2-2; unclear D gene. Sample: naive CD4+ T cells sorted from blood. Subset defined: CD45RA+ positively selected. The sequence was collected from a man between 25 and 39 years old in good health. The DNA for the CDR3 is TGTGCCAGCAGTCTCACCGGGGAGCTGTTTTTT. Its translation: CASSLTGELFF.